Sequencing of this TCR beta chain was carried out in a study of persistence of HIV-infected CD4 T cells. Study results and caveats: Compared with CD3/CD28-stimulated cells, CMV- and Gag-responding cells showed lower TCRbeta richness.

The CDR3 has 15 residues. In germline, CDR1 is LGHDT, CDR2 YNNKEL (reference sequence). Sequencing used immunoSEQ version 4 in survey mode. The table came from immunoSEQ multiplex PCR; TCRdb's copy has only in-frame clones and leaves some out. In the table there are about 51,000 clones, about 90% of which are singletons. Anti-CD3/anti-CD28 beads served as a nonspecific positive control stimulus. Responding CD4+ T cells were sorted by upregulation of both CD40 ligand and CD69. In the case of this clone: Its specificity is unknown. Relative to the germline gene, one junction end is altered; a read error may explain this.

The TCR comes from an adult woman with HIV who was CMV-seropositive. Sequencing was performed on CD4+ T cells sorted from PBMCs after roughly 17-hour stimulation, taken from a patient who received antiretroviral therapy. The chain combines TRBV3-1 (or the pseudogene TRBV3-2) with TRBJ2-1; 7 nucleotides align to TRBD1. CDR3 DNA: TGTGCCAGCAGTCAAGGGGGCATGTCCTACAATGAGCAGTTCTTC. Amino acid sequence: CASSQGGMSYNEQFF.